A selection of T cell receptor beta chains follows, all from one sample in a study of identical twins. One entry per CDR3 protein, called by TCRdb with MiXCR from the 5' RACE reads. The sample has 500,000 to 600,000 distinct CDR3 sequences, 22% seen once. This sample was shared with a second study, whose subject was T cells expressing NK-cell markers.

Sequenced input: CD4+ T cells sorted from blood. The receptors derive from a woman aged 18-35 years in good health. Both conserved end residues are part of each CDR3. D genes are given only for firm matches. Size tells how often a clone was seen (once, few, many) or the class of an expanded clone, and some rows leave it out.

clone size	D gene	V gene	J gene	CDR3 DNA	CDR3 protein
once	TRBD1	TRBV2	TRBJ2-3	TGTGCCAGTGTTGGGACAGGGGGAGATACGCAGTATTTT	CASVGTGGDTQYF
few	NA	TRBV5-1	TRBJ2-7	TGCGCCAGCAGCTTGGAAAAGGGGGGCGGGATCTACGAGCAGTACTTC	CASSLEKGGGIYEQYF
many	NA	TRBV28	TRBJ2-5	TGTGCCAGCAGTCTGGGCTCCCGGGAGACCCAGTACTTC	CASSLGSRETQYF
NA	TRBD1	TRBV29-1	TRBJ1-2	TGCAGCGTGACAGGGTATCATGGCTACACCTTC	CSVTGYHGYTF
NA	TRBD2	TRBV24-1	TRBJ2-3	TGTGCCACCAGTGAGGCCGGGACTAGCGCTTACACAGATACGCAGTATTTT	CATSEAGTSAYTDTQYF
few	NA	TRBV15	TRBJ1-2	TGTGCCACCAGCAGAGATGGTGTTACATCTTATGGCTACACCTTC	CATSRDGVTSYGYTF
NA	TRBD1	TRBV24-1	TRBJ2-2	TGTGCCACCAGTGAGCCGACAGGGACCGGGGAGCTGTTTTTT	CATSEPTGTGELFF
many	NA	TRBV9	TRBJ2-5	TGTGCCAGCAGCCCCGGACTACATGGGACCCAGTACTTC	CASSPGLHGTQYF
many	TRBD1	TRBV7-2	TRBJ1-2	TGTGCCAGCAGCTTAGCACTGGGACAGGGGTTCTATGGCTACACCTTC	CASSLALGQGFYGYTF
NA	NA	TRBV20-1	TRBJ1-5	TGCAGTGCCCCGGGAGGGCCTGACAATCAGCCCCAGCATTTT	CSAPGGPDNQPQHF
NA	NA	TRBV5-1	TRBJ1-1	TGCGCCAGCAGCGTTAGGGGCAGCCCGATGGGGAACACTGAAGCTTTCTTT	CASSVRGSPMGNTEAFF
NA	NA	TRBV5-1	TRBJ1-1	TGCGCCAGCAGCTTGGCCAGGGCGGGGGGCGAAGCTTTCTTT	CASSLARAGGEAFF
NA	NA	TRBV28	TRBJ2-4	TGTGCCAGCCAACCCCCGGGGATGGGGGACATTCAGTACTTC	CASQPPGMGDIQYF
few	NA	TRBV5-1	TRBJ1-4	TGCGCCAGCAGGTTGTGGCAGGGAGGCGAAAAACTGTTTTTT	CASRLWQGGEKLFF
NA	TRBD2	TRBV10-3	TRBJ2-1	TGTGCCATCAGTGAGCGCGGGGGAGGGCCTGAGGAGCAGTTCTTC	CAISERGGGPEEQFF
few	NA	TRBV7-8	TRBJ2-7	TGTGCCAGCACCCTCCACTACGAGCAGTACTTC	CASTLHYEQYF
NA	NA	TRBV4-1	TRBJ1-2	TGCGCCAGCAGCCAGACACCTAACTATGGCTACACCTTC	CASSQTPNYGYTF
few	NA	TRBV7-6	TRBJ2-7	TGTGCCAGCAGCTTAGCGTCGAGCGGGCCACTCTACGAGCAGTACTTC	CASSLASSGPLYEQYF
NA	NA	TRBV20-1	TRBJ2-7	TGCAGTGCTAGAGGGGATTCGGACGAGCAGTACTTC	CSARGDSDEQYF
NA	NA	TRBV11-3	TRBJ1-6	TGTGCCAGCAGCAAACAGGGTGGAAATTCACCCCTCCACTTT	CASSKQGGNSPLHF
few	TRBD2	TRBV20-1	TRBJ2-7	TGCAGTGCTTCTAGCGGGAGGGACATCTACGAGCAGTACTTC	CSASSGRDIYEQYF
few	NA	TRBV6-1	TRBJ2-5	TGTGCCAGCAGCTTCGCCGGACAGAAAGAGACCCAGTACTTC	CASSFAGQKETQYF
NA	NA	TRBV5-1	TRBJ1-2	TGCGCCAGCAATGGTCAGGGATATGGCTACACCTTC	CASNGQGYGYTF
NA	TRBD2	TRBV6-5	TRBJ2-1	TGTGCCAGCAGTTATCCGACTAGCGGGAGGATCAATGAGCAGTTCTTC	CASSYPTSGRINEQFF
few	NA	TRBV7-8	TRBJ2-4	TGTGCCAGCAGCTTCACAGCCAAAAACATTCAGTACTTC	CASSFTAKNIQYF
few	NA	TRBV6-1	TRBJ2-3	TGTGCCAGCAGCCCCTCGGGAAGCTTTTCGCAGTATTTT	CASSPSGSFSQYF
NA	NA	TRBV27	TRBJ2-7	TGTGCCAGCAGTTTCCTCGACGCTCAGGGGACCCCCTACGAGCAGTACTTC	CASSFLDAQGTPYEQYF
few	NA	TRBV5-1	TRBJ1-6	TGCGCCAGCACCGTGAATATGGATTCACCCCTCCACTTT	CASTVNMDSPLHF
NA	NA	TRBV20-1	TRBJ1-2	TGCAGTGCTAGAGGACAGGACAATGGCTACACCTTC	CSARGQDNGYTF
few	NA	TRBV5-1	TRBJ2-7	TGCGCCAGCAGCTTGAGGTCAGGAGGGAGCTCCTACGAGCAGTACTTC	CASSLRSGGSSYEQYF
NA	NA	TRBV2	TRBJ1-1	TGTGCCAGCACCTTGGACCGAAACATGAACACTGAAGCTTTCTTT	CASTLDRNMNTEAFF
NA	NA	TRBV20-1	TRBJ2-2	TGCAGCGGGGAGGACACCGGGGAGCTGTTTTTT	CSGEDTGELFF
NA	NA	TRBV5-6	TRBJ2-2	TGTGCCAGCACCCTCCTAAGCGGGGAGCTGTTTTTT	CASTLLSGELFF
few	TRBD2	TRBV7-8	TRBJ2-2	TGTGCCAGCAGCCCCAAGGGACTAGCGGGAGGCCCTTCCACCGGGGAGCTGTTTTTT	CASSPKGLAGGPSTGELFF
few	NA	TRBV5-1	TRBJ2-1	TGCGCCAGCAGCCCCTGGGTAGCGGAAGACAATGAGCAGTTCTTC	CASSPWVAEDNEQFF
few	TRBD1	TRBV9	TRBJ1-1	TGTGCCAGCAGCCCCTCGACAGGGAGCACTGAAGCTTTCTTT	CASSPSTGSTEAFF
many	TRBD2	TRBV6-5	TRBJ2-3	TGTGCCAGCAGTTCAGGACTAGCTGCAGATACGCAGTATTTT	CASSSGLAADTQYF
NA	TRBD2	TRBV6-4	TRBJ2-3	TGTGCCAGCACCCCAGGGAGCGGGAGGGCTCGAAGCACAGATACGCAGTATTTT	CASTPGSGRARSTDTQYF
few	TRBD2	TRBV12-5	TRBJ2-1	TGTGCTAGTGGTTCCCCGCGAAGGACTAGCGGGAGAACCTCCTACAATGAGCAGTTCTTC	CASGSPRRTSGRTSYNEQFF
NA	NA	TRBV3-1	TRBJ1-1	TGTGCCAGCAGCCGAACAGGGCGGGGAAGCACTGAAGCTTTCTTT	CASSRTGRGSTEAFF
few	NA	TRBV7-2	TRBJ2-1	TGTGCCAGCAGCTTACTGATGGGTATAGAGCAGTTCTTC	CASSLLMGIEQFF
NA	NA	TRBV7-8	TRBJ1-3	TGTGCCAGCAGCTTAGTCCTAGGAAACACCATATATTTT	CASSLVLGNTIYF
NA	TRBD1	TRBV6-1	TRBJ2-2	TGTGCCAGCAGTGCCCTCGACAGGGCGAGCGGGGAGCTGTTTTTT	CASSALDRASGELFF
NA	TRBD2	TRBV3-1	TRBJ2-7	TGTGCCAGCAGCCAAAGGGGGACTAGCGGGCCCAGCTCCTACGAGCAGTACTTC	CASSQRGTSGPSSYEQYF
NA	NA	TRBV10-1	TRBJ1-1	TGCGCCAGCTCTCGGGCACTGGGGACTGAAGCTTTCTTT	CASSRALGTEAFF
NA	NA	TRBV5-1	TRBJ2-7	TGCGCCAGCAGCTCCATGTTTCCCTACGAGCAGTACTTC	CASSSMFPYEQYF
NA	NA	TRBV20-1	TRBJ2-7	TGCAGTGCTATAGGTCAGGGCTCCTACGAGCAGTACTTC	CSAIGQGSYEQYF
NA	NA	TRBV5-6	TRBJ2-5	TGTGCCAGCAGCTCGATAAGGGCGGGAGAGACCCAGTACTTC	CASSSIRAGETQYF
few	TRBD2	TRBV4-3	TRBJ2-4	TGCGCCAGCAGCCAAGATACGCGGGAGTGGTACGGAAAAAACATTCAGTACTTC	CASSQDTREWYGKNIQYF
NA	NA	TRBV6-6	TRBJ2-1	TGTGCCAGCAGTCCGGGACTCCCGAGGGAGCAGTTCTTC	CASSPGLPREQFF
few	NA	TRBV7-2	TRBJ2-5	TGTGCCAGCAGCTTAGGAAGTGCGGCAGGGGTTGGAAAGACCCAGTACTTC	CASSLGSAAGVGKTQYF
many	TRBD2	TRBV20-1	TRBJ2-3	TGCAGTGTTGGAGCGGGGGGGGCAGATACGCAGTATTTT	CSVGAGGADTQYF
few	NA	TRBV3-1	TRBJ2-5	TGTGCCTCGTGCAGGGTTGCGGAGACCCAGTACTTC	CASCRVAETQYF
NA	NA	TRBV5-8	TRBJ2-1	TGTGCCAGCAGTCCCGGACTCCTATTATACAATGAGCAGTTCTTC	CASSPGLLLYNEQFF